This T cell receptor (beta chain) was sequenced in a study of T-cell memory formation after mild COVID-19. 5'RACE with constant-segment primers built TCRalpha and TCRbeta cDNA libraries with UMIs. A single record per CDR3 protein comes from TCRdb applying MiXCR to the 5' RACE reads. The sample holds a few hundred thousand distinct CDR3 sequences, around 25% seen once. V lost 5 bases, J lost 2 bases, and 6 bases stayed unmatched. Germline V gene lookup returns CDR1 SGHVS and CDR2 FNYEAQ. There are 16 residues in the CDR3. This receptor was identified in an adult woman who had mild COVID-19 (a few samples of this study predate the infection). Cell type and time point are not known. The chain links TRBV7-6 to TRBJ2-3, with 11 bases aligning to TRBD2. The sample was PBMCs or a T cell subset sorted from them (not recorded which). CDR3 in DNA: TGTGCCAGCAGCCCGGGGACTAGCGGATACACAGATACGCAGTATTTT. Translating it yields CASSPGTSGYTDTQYF.